The entry below describes one T cell receptor (beta chain). What it binds is not known. The data stem from a study of T cells in Graves' hyperthyroidism and ophthalmopathy. Study details: Peripheral blood samples were taken at initial diagnosis, prior to any treatment.

Diagnosing involved the use of clinical symptoms, serum thyroxine and TRAb, thyroid ultrasound and orbital computed tomography. Cells are PBMCs isolated from over 7.5 ml of fresh blood. Amplified TCR beta CDR3 regions came from RNA transcripts. TCR CDR3 underwent first-round RT-PCR with the HTBI primer set. Using its own MiXCR run on the multiplex PCR reads, TCRdb lists one record per CDR3 protein. The sample holds around 530,000 distinct CDR3 sequences, roughly 17% seen once. Points from the study as a whole: Stable hyperthyroidism and ophthalmopathy were separated using 13 V-J signatures.

Germline-derived CDR1 and CDR2 are LNHDA and SQIVND (reference sequence). This CDR3 has 15 amino acids. V lost 6 bases to trimming and J lost 4 bases, with 18 bases between them. The receptor's source is a woman in her late teens or twenties with Graves' ophthalmopathy. The sample was blood. V and J are TRBV19 and TRBJ1-2; tentatively, D is TRBD1 (5 bases). Here the CDR3 DNA reads TGTGCCAGTAGCCGGGACCTCGCAGGGCTCTATGGCTACACCTTC. It is translated as CASSRDLAGLYGYTF. Supplemented by reference TRBV19 and TRBJ1-2, the full variable domain reads DGGITQSPKYLFRKEGQNVTLSCEQNLNHDAMYWYRQDPGQGLRLIYYSQIVNDFQKGDIAEGYSVSREKKESFPLTVTSAQKNPTAFYLCASSRDLAGLYGYTFGSGTRLTVV.